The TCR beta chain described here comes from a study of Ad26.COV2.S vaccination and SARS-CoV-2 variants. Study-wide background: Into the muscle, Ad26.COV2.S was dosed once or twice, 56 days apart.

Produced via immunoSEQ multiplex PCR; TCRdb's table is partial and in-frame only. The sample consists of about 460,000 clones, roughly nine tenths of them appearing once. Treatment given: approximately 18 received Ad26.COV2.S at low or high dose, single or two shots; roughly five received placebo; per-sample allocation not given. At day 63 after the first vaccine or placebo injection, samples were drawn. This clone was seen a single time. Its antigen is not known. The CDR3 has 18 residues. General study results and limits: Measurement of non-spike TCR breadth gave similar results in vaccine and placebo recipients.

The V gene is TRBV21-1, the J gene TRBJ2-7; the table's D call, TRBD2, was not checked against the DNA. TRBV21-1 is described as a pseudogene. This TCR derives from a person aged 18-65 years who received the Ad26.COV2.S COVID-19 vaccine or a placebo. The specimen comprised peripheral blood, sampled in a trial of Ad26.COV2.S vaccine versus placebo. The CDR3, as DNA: TGTGCCAGCAGCAAAGCGGACGACATCGGGGGGCGCAACTACGAGCAGTACTTC. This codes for CASSKADDIGGRNYEQYF.